Listed below are T cell receptor beta chains from one sample, sequenced in a study of spatial heterogeneity in lung cancer. TCRdb fed the 5' RACE reads into MiXCR, producing one record per CDR3 protein. This sample has about 7,000 distinct CDR3 sequences, with 15% to 20% found just once. The specimen comprised PBMCs, sampled at surgery. Receptors originate from a female donor with early-stage non-small cell lung cancer. CDR3s leave out the opening cysteine and the closing phenylalanine or tryptophan.

j_call | v_call | cdr3_aa
TRBJ2-3 | TRBV11-2 | ASSSSSGPSTDTQY
TRBJ1-5 | TRBV7-8 | ASSFHDSAQH
TRBJ2-1 | TRBV11-2 | ASSPRTANAIGEQF
TRBJ2-1 | TRBV11-2 | ASSFSGSSYNEQF
TRBJ1-1 | TRBV29-1 | SVTGTGDLPF
TRBJ1-6 | TRBV7-3 | ASSSGYNSPLH
TRBJ2-7 | TRBV6-6 | ASSYYRTSGGKAQY
TRBJ2-5 | TRBV6-5 | ASSYYTGSAETQY
TRBJ2-7 | TRBV27 | ASSFIVGISTNEQY
TRBJ2-7 | TRBV6-2/TRBV6-3 | ASSYGSVDSYEQY
TRBJ1-5 | TRBV2 | ASSSTGALGGGNQPQH
TRBJ2-3 | TRBV10-3 | AITSPGGPGTDTQY
TRBJ2-5 | TRBV20-1 | SARDLRTSGQETQY
TRBJ2-7 | TRBV6-5 | ASSRTSGYYEQY
TRBJ2-1 | TRBV10-1 | ASSDGTSGRAEEQF
TRBJ1-5 | TRBV5-5 | ASSLDVQGQPQH
TRBJ1-5 | TRBV5-6 | ASSLRQGGNQPQH
TRBJ1-6 | TRBV4-2 | ASSQDGGNSPLH
TRBJ1-1 | TRBV7-9 | ASSLGSRGNTEAF
TRBJ2-6 | TRBV5-1 | ASSPGLLNSGANVLT
TRBJ2-2 | TRBV11-2 | ASSLDRGVGELF
TRBJ2-7 | TRBV2 | ASSQGLAGT
TRBJ2-3 | TRBV9 | ASSGTVGVTDTQY
TRBJ2-3 | TRBV3-1 | ASRPSRTDTQY
TRBJ2-7 | TRBV30 | AWSLSSYEQY
TRBJ2-2 | TRBV6-5 | ASSYSGWELF
TRBJ2-5 | TRBV7-6 | ASSLGGAGETQY
TRBJ2-3 | TRBV9 | ASSVVSRADTQY